This TCR beta chain was captured in a study of blood T cell repertoires in COVID-19 (TCRdb year 2020). In terms of the full investigation: Samples covering the acute and convalescent phases of COVID-19 were provided by collaborators in the United States, Italy and Spain. The material from the prospective study consisted of cDNA or gDNA derived from T cells, B-cell-depleted T cells, or PBMCs. Deeply sampled blood TCRbeta repertoires from subjects exposed to, actively infected with, or recovered from COVID-19 were included in the dataset. The repertoires were made available in a free public database intended to serve as a resource for research on the immune response to SARS-CoV-2. The samples were drawn from two sources: the first 160 participants of the ongoing ImmuneRACE study, and 1,254 subjects contributed by 6 global collaborators. Sample metadata almost always included a de-identified subject ID, COVID-19 status, age in years and sex. Where available, HLA class I and class II types were obtained from metadata supplied by the sample provider rather than from assay-based typing.

Collaborating institutions collected whole blood in K2EDTA tubes following their own protocols. Collaborator samples were shipped for TCRbeta analysis as frozen whole blood, isolated PBMCs, or DNA extracted from either sample type. Comment on this clone: No antigen is known for it. Base qualities are not recorded, but no much larger clone differs from it by a single base.

TCRbeta CDR3 regions were amplified from genomic DNA by means of the immunoSEQ Assay, a bias-controlled multiplex PCR. As for the original processing: Within the assay, amplification of reference gene primers was used to estimate how many nucleated cells each sample contained. To quantify the absolute abundance of each unique TCRbeta CDR3 rearrangement, sequence reads were collapsed and filtered. For each sample, productive Simpson clonality was calculated as the square root of Simpson's diversity index across productive rearrangements. Drawn from immuneACCESS, this table holds only the in-frame rearrangements with V and J called that TCRdb kept. Clones are partly lost; checked studies trace under half to an unresolved V gene and leave the rest unexplained. V and J calls and clone size come straight from that table; D and trimming were deduced from the DNA. In this sample the table shows fewer than 250,000 clones, about 88% of which occur a single time. The ten largest clonotypes hold around 4.8% of the sample.

The V and J ends are trimmed by 2 bases and 6 bases, leaving 16 bases between them. Including cysteine and phenylalanine, the CDR3 has 16 amino acids. Of the read, only the CDR3 DNA is kept; its 48 bases are in frame from base 1. CDR1 MDHEN and CDR2 SYDVKM were looked up in the germline V gene. Summary of the overall study and its limitations: Clinical and demographic metadata were provided uncurated, with the amount varying by source and participant.

This clonotype was obtained from a human donor in a cohort sampled during active COVID-19. The sample taken for sequencing was peripheral blood. The chain joins TRBV28 to TRBJ2-2; the D region possibly corresponds to TRBD2 (6 bases align). The bases read TGTGCCAGCAGTTTAACCGGAACTAGGAGGGCCGGGGAGCTGTTTTTT. Its amino acids are CASSLTGTRRAGELFF.